The T cell receptor (beta chain) under discussion was sequenced for a study of blood T cell repertoires in COVID-19. About the research overall: Whether acute or convalescent, the COVID-19 samples came from the United States, Italy and Spain. T cells, B-cell-depleted T cells, or PBMCs supplied cDNA or gDNA.

The CDR3 covers 14 residues. V gave up 5 bases and J gave up 5 bases; unmatched junction bases: 6. CDR1 is SGHTA and CDR2 is FQGNSA in the germline V gene. Per the original methods: Reference gene primer amplification gave estimated nucleated cell counts. Assay: immunoSEQ multiplex PCR; the TCRdb copy retains only in-frame clones and omits some. V and J calls and clone size come straight from that table; D and trimming were deduced from the DNA. Of roughly 7,500 clones in the sample, about 84% were seen once. J is TRBJ2-1 and V is TRBV7-2, with 7 bases that match TRBD2. This TCR derives from a human donor in a cohort sampled during active COVID-19. Material: peripheral blood. CDR3 sequence: CASSIFGRNNEQFF. The DNA of the CDR3 is TGTGCCAGCAGCATATTCGGGAGGAACAATGAGCAGTTCTTC.